Following are 3 T cell receptor beta chains from one sample sequenced in a study of T cell responses to AZD1222 COVID-19 vaccine. TCRdb's copy holds only in-frame clones and misses some; the assay was immunoSEQ multiplex PCR. The repertoire holds 150,000 to 250,000 clones, with 80% to 95% as singletons. The specimen was peripheral blood, collected 28 days after the second AZD1222 dose. Receptors were obtained from an adult who received the AZD1222 COVID-19 vaccine.

This chain connects TRBV2 to TRBJ1-1; 7 bases match TRBD1. V trimming: 6 bases; J trimming: 0 bases; junction bases outside the gene matches: 7. The germline V gene encodes CDR1 SNHLY and CDR2 FYNNEI. The CDR3 runs 15 residues. The CDR3 bases are TGTGCCAGCAGCTACTCTGGGACAGTGAACACTGAAGCTTTCTTT. This sequence encodes CASSYSGTVNTEAFF.

V usage is TRBV23-1 and J usage is TRBJ1-3; D call uncertain. TRBV23-1 is an ORF, and what it does is uncertain. The V end lost 0 bases, the J end lost 3 bases, and 9 bases lay between the germline ends. The CDR3 consists of 15 residues. CDR3 DNA: TGCGCCAGCAGTCAATCAAGGGCCTATGGAAACACCATATATTTT. It yields the protein CASSQSRAYGNTIYF.

The CDR3 region is CASSLEGLRTGNNSPLHF. In DNA form, the CDR3 reads TGTGCCAGCAGCTTAGAGGGGCTCAGGACAGGGAATAATTCACCCCTCCACTTT. The rearrangement uses TRBV7-2 and TRBJ1-6, with TRBD1 matching over 8 bases. Germline V gene lookup returns CDR1 SGHTA and CDR2 FQGNSA. V dropped 1 base and J dropped 5; count of bases not matched to a gene: 10. CDR3 length: 18 amino acids.